The 3 T cell receptor beta chains reported below all come from one sample, sequenced in a study of blood T cell repertoires in COVID-19. Clones were read by immunoSEQ multiplex PCR, and TCRdb kept only the in-frame ones, dropping some. The sample includes 25,000 to 30,000 clones, about three quarters of them seen just once. The sequencing input was peripheral blood. The source is a woman aged 65 to 85 with active or convalescent COVID-19.

The chain uses TRBV23-1 and TRBJ2-7; 7 bases line up with TRBD2. TRBV23-1 is designated an ORF whose function remains uncertain. There are 16 residues in the CDR3. V shed 8 bases and J 6 bases; nucleotides not matched to a gene: 19. CDR3 in amino acids: CASSLSSGGKASEQYF. The CDR3 coding sequence is TGCGCCAGCTCACTTTCCTCGGGGGGAAAGGCCTCCGAGCAGTACTTC.

This clone was counted between two and nine times. The rearrangement links TRBV10-2 to TRBJ2-2; possible D gene TRBD1, 6 bases. With 3 bases removed from V and 3 bases from J, the gap between germline ends came to 8 bases. Germline assignment: CDR1 WSHSY and CDR2 SAAADI. This CDR3 has 14 amino acids. CDR3 coding DNA: TGCGCCAGCAGTGACAGGGGATACACCGGGGAGCTGTTTTTT. Amino acid sequence: CASSDRGYTGELFF.

This chain's CDR3 is CASSLGGFGYTF. CDR3 nucleotides: TGTGCCAGCAGTTTGGGCGGGTTTGGCTACACCTTC. The chain carries TRBV12-3 or TRBV12-4 and TRBJ1-2; D not resolved. Trimming took 3 bases from V and 7 from J, leaving 9 bases between them. The CDR3 sequence is 12 residues long.